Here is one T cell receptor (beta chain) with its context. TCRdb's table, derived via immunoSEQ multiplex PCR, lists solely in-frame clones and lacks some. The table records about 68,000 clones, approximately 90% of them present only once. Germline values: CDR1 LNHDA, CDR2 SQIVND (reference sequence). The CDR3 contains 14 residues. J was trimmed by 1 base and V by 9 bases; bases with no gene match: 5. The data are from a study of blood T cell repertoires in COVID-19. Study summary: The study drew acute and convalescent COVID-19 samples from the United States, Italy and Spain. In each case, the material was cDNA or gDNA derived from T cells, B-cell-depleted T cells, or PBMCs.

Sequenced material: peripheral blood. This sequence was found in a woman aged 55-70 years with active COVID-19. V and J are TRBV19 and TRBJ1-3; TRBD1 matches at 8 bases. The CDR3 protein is CASNQGASGNTIYF. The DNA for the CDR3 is TGTGCCAGCAACCAGGGGGCATCTGGAAACACCATATATTTT.